The source of this T cell receptor beta chain is a study of Ad26.COV2.S vaccination and SARS-CoV-2 variants (dated by TCRdb to 2020 to 2022). Concerning the study at large: Donors in the vaccine arm were drawn from COV1001, a phase I-IIa trial of Ad26.COV2.S in healthy adults that was multicentre, randomized, double-blind and placebo-controlled. Dosing of Ad26.COV2.S was intramuscular, at either 5x10^10 or 1x10^11 viral particles, delivered as one shot or as two shots spaced 56 days apart. TCRbeta repertoire sequencing served as the tool for gauging how specific and how broad the SARS-CoV-2-reactive T cell receptors were following Ad26.COV2.S vaccination. A total of around 32 samples were included in the TCR-sequenced set, comprising around 20 Ad26.COV2.S vaccine recipients, 5 placebo recipients and 8 SARS-CoV-2 convalescent individuals. Trial participants were randomized into five groups of five, in which low-dose or high-dose Ad26.COV2.S was given once or twice, or placebo was given on both occasions. Investigators remained blinded to trial group allocation during experiments and outcome assessment.

The immunoSEQ Assay was the method used to sequence TCRbeta CDR3 regions. After extraction, genomic DNA underwent amplification by bias-controlled multiplex PCR, followed by high-throughput sequencing. On the authors' methods: To quantify the absolute abundance of every unique TCRbeta CDR3 region, sequences were collapsed and filtered. T cell fraction was estimated by normalizing TCRbeta template counts to usable DNA, with usable DNA measured through amplification of reference genes found in all nucleated cells. Repertoire TCRs were annotated as SARS-CoV-2-specific by exact matching of V gene, CDR3 amino acid sequence and J gene to a known reactive TCR set. MIRA supplied the reference SARS-CoV-2 TCR set, which was filtered for enrichment in COVID-19-positive ImmuneCODE repertoires so that public or cross-reactive TCRs were removed. Drawing on the MIRA antigens, annotated TCRs were analysed further at the level of specific ORF or position within ORF. Breadth was defined as the number of annotated unique rearrangements divided by the total number of unique productive rearrangements, and depth was defined as the summed frequency of the annotated unique rearrangements. Two-sided Wilcoxon rank-sum tests were applied when comparing TCR breadth between groups. TCRdb obtained this table from immuneACCESS and retained in-frame rearrangements with V and J assigned. These tables miss some clones; where compared with another copy, unresolved V genes account for less than half of the shortfall, and the remainder is unexplained. That table gives V, J and clone size, and the DNA gave D and trimming. The sample table shows roughly 460,000 clones, and about 88% are seen once. The leading ten clones occupy 1.5% to 2% of the sample.

Overall study outcomes, separate from this receptor: Ad26.COV2.S recipients had higher spike-specific TCR breadth than placebo recipients (P = 0.0014). Substantial breadth of spike-specific CD8+ and CD4+ T cell responses was reported after vaccination. It was noted by the authors that total T cell responses may have been underestimated by the TCR breadth and depth analyses. Non-spike TCR breadth was comparable between vaccine and placebo recipients, consistent with the vaccine containing only spike. Comparing responses between vaccine doses or regimens was not something the study was powered to do.

Of note for this clone: The specificity of this receptor is unknown. No base quality values were provided; no much bigger clone lies one nucleotide off.

From the cysteine through the phenylalanine, the CDR3 covers 13 amino acids. CDR3 DNA only is kept here, 39 bases in frame from base 1. Sequences LNHDA (CDR1) and SQIVND (CDR2) are obtained from the germline V gene (reference sequence). V has 6 bases trimmed and J has 4 bases trimmed; junction bases matching no gene number 3. What this sample's treatment or condition label stands for: roughly 18 received Ad26.COV2.S at low or high dose, single or two shots; about 5 received placebo; per-sample allocation not given. For vaccine and placebo recipients, the sequenced repertoires came from samples collected on day 63 after the first injection. Between 29 July and 7 August 2020, Cohort 1b enrolled about 27 adults aged 18-55 years at one site in Boston, USA. Ad26.COV2.S consisted of a replication-incompetent adenovirus type 26 vector by which a prefusion-stabilized SARS-CoV-2 spike protein from the original Wuhan strain was expressed.

The source of this sequence is a person between 18 and 65 years old who received the Ad26.COV2.S COVID-19 vaccine or a placebo. The input for sequencing was peripheral blood, taken in a trial of Ad26.COV2.S vaccine versus placebo. The sequence links TRBV19 to TRBJ1-2, and TRBD1 matches 9 of the central bases. The DNA sequence follows: TGTGCCAGTAGGCAACAGGGGGCCTATGGCTACACCTTC. Translation gives CASRQQGAYGYTF.